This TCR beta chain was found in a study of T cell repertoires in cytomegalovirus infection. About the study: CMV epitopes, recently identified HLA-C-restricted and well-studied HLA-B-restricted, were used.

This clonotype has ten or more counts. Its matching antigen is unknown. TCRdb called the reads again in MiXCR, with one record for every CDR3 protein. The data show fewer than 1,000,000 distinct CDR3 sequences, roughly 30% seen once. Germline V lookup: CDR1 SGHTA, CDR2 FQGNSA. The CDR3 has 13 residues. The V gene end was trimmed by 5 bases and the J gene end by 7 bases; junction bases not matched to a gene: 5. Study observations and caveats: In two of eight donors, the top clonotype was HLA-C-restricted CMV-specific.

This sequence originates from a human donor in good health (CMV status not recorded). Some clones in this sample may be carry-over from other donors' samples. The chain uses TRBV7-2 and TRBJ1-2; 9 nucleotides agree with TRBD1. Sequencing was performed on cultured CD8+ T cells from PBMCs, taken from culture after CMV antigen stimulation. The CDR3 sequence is CASSLGTGPGYTF. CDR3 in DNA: TGTGCCAGCAGCCTGGGGACAGGGCCTGGCTACACCTTC.